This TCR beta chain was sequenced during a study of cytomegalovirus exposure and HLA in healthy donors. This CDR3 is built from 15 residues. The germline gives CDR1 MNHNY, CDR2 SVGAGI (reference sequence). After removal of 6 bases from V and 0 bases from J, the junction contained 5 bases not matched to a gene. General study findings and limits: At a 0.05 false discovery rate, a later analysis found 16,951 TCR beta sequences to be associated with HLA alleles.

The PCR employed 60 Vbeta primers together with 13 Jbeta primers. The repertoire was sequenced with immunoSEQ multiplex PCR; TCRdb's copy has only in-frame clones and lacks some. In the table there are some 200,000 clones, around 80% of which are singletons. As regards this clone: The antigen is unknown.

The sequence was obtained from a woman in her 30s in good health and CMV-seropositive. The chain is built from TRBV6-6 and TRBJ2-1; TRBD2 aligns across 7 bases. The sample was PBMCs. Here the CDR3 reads CASRGPGGSYNEQFF. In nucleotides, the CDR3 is TGTGCCAGCAGGGGACCGGGGGGCTCCTACAATGAGCAGTTCTTC.